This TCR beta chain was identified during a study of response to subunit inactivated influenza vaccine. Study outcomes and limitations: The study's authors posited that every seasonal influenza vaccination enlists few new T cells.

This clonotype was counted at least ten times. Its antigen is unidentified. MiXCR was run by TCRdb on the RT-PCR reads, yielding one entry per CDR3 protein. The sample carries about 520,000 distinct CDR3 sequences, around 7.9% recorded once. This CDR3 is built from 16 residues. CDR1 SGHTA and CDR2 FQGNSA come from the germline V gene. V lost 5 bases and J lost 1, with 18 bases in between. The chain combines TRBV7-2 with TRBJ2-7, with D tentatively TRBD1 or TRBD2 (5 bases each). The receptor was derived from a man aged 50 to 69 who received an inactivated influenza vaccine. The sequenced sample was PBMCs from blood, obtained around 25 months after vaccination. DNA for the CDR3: TGTGCCAGCAGCCACCGCGAGGGGTTTAGTTCCTACGAGCAGTACTTC. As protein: CASSHREGFSSYEQYF.